Listed below are T cell receptor beta chains from one sample, sequenced in a study of cytomegalovirus exposure and HLA in healthy donors. The method was immunoSEQ multiplex PCR; TCRdb's version includes in-frame clones alone and lacks a portion of them. This repertoire shows tens of thousands of clones, about 70% found once; its top ten account for around 22%. Sequenced sample: PBMCs. The receptors were sampled from a woman between 50 and 59 years old in good health and CMV-seropositive. Both conserved end residues are part of each CDR3. Fields, in order: V gene, D gene, J gene, clone size, CDR3 DNA, CDR3 protein. D genes are given only for firm matches. Size is stated for part of the rows, as once, few or many counts, or as a class when the clone is expanded.

TRBV29-1	TRBD1	TRBJ2-3	.	TGCAGCGTTGGAGGGGGCGGGGATACGCAGTATTTT	CSVGGGGDTQYF
TRBV6-1	TRBD1	TRBJ1-3	.	TGTGCCAGCCTCTTGGACAGGGCCTATGGAAACACCATATATTTT	CASLLDRAYGNTIYF
TRBV6-6	.	TRBJ1-2	.	TGTGCCAGCCGTAAGACCGACAGCTATGGCTACACCTTC	CASRKTDSYGYTF
TRBV7-8	TRBD2	TRBJ2-2	.	TGTGCCAGCAGCAGAATCGGGACTAGCGGGGGCAGGGCCGGGGAGCTGTTTTTT	CASSRIGTSGGRAGELFF
TRBV4-1	.	TRBJ1-2	.	TGCGCCAGCAGCGCAGGCTATGGCTACACCTTC	CASSAGYGYTF
TRBV19	TRBD1	TRBJ2-5	.	TGTGCCAGTAGTGAGTACAGGGGGGAGACCCAGTACTTC	CASSEYRGETQYF
TRBV19	TRBD2	TRBJ2-7	.	TGTGCCAGTAGTATGGCCGGGACTAGTTCCTACGAGCAGTACTTC	CASSMAGTSSYEQYF
TRBV6-6	.	TRBJ2-7	medium-sized	TGTGCCAGCTCTGTTTCGGAGAGCTCCTACGAGCAGTACTTC	CASSVSESSYEQYF
TRBV6-4	.	TRBJ2-1	.	TGTGCCAGCAGTGACTCTCCCGACGGGGGAAATGAGCAGTTCTTC	CASSDSPDGGNEQFF
TRBV28	.	TRBJ1-2	once	TGTGCCAGCACCCGTGTGGGGAGGGCTAACTATGGCTACACCTTC	CASTRVGRANYGYTF
TRBV5-1	TRBD2	TRBJ2-2	.	TGCGCCAGCAGCTTGGTTAGCGGGGCTAACACCGGGGAGCTGTTTTTT	CASSLVSGANTGELFF
TRBV7-3	TRBD2	TRBJ2-3	.	TGTGCCAGCAGCCGAAGGACTAGGAGCACAGATACGCAGTATTTT	CASSRRTRSTDTQYF
TRBV15	TRBD1	TRBJ2-7	.	TGTGCCACCAGCGGAAAGACAGGGGACGAGCAGTACTTC	CATSGKTGDEQYF
TRBV11-1	.	TRBJ1-3	.	TGTGCCAGCAGCCTCAAGGGGAGGCGGAACACCATATATTTT	CASSLKGRRNTIYF
TRBV2	.	TRBJ2-7	.	TGTGCCGGCTCCGGGAGTGTAAACGCCGCGCAGTACTTC	CAGSGSVNAAQYF
TRBV7-6	TRBD1	TRBJ2-3	.	TGTGCCAGCAGCTTCCAACAGGGGTCCACAGATACGCAGTATTTT	CASSFQQGSTDTQYF
TRBV5-1	TRBD1	TRBJ1-1	.	TGCGCCAGCAGCTCGGACCGGACAGGGGTTGAAGCTTTCTTT	CASSSDRTGVEAFF
TRBV14	TRBD2	TRBJ2-3	.	TGTGCCAGCAGCCACCCCGGATCGGGCGGGAGGCTCGATACGCAGTATTTT	CASSHPGSGGRLDTQYF
TRBV30	.	TRBJ1-1	.	TGTGCCTGGAGTGGGGGCGGTTCCCAATTTGAAGCTTTCTTT	CAWSGGGSQFEAFF
TRBV7-8	.	TRBJ1-1	.	TGTGCCAGCAGCTTAGCGCTATGGCAGGCGAACACTGAAGCTTTCTTT	CASSLALWQANTEAFF
TRBV2	.	TRBJ1-2	few	TGTGCCAGCCGCGCGGGAGCAACTGGGGGGGGCTACACCTTC	CASRAGATGGGYTF
TRBV6-1	.	TRBJ2-7	few	TGTGCCAGCAGGACAGTTAACTACGAGCAGTACTTC	CASRTVNYEQYF
TRBV29-1	.	TRBJ1-2	.	TGCAGCGTTGCCAGGACAGCTAACTATGGCTACACCTTC	CSVARTANYGYTF
TRBV2	.	TRBJ2-3	few	TGTGCCAGCAGGCCCGGACTATCCACAGATACGCAGTATTTT	CASRPGLSTDTQYF
TRBV6-5	TRBD1	TRBJ2-7	.	TGTGCCAGCAGTCGGGACAGGGTCGGCGAGCAGTACTTC	CASSRDRVGEQYF
TRBV6-5	.	TRBJ1-2	.	TGTGCCAGTGGGAGGACTGACAGCTATGGCTACACCTTC	CASGRTDSYGYTF
TRBV9	.	TRBJ2-1	.	TGTGCCAGCAGTAGCGATTACAATGAGCAGTTCTTC	CASSSDYNEQFF
TRBV9	.	TRBJ2-3	.	TGTGCCAGCAGCGTATCGGCGGGGACTAGCACAGATACGCAGTATTTT	CASSVSAGTSTDTQYF
TRBV7-9	.	TRBJ2-4	.	TGTGCCAGCAGCCCAGATTTAGCCAAAAACATTCAGTACTTC	CASSPDLAKNIQYF
TRBV20-1	.	TRBJ1-2	.	TGCTCCCAGGGGACCTATGGCTACACCTTC	CSQGTYGYTF
TRBV7-9	.	TRBJ2-7	few	TGTGCCAGCAGCTCCGAGGGGGACTACGAGCAGTACTTC	CASSSEGDYEQYF
TRBV28	.	TRBJ2-7	.	TGTGCCAGCACCGCGGGGATCACCTACGAGCAGTACTTC	CASTAGITYEQYF
TRBV9	.	TRBJ1-4	.	TGTGCCAGCAGCGTAGAGGGGTGGTCTAATGAAAAACTGTTTTTT	CASSVEGWSNEKLFF
TRBV5-1	.	TRBJ1-2	.	TGCGCCAGCAGCGGGGGGGATACTAACTATGGCTACACCTTC	CASSGGDTNYGYTF
TRBV28	TRBD2	TRBJ2-1	few	TGTGCCAGCACCTTGGGCGGGAGCTACAATGAGCAGTTCTTC	CASTLGGSYNEQFF
TRBV5-4	TRBD1	TRBJ1-2	.	TGTGCCAGCAGTTCAGGGGGCTGGGGCTATGGCTACACCTTC	CASSSGGWGYGYTF
TRBV7-9	.	TRBJ1-1	.	TGTGCCAGCAGTTACGGCAGGGTCGCGAACACTGAAGCTTTCTTT	CASSYGRVANTEAFF
TRBV7-2	.	TRBJ2-7	once	TGTGCCAGCAGCCACGCTAGCTCCTACGAGCAGTACTTC	CASSHASSYEQYF
TRBV27	TRBD1	TRBJ2-5	.	TGTGCCAGTCGTGACAGGGGTCTACGTGGGGAGACCCAGTACTTC	CASRDRGLRGETQYF
TRBV6-6	.	TRBJ1-1	.	TGTGCCAGCAATGAGGGCGAGGCCGTTCGATTT	CASNEGEAVRF
TRBV7-2	.	TRBJ1-5	once	TGTGCCAGCAGCTCCTACGCGACAGCCCCATCCGCCCAGCATTTT	CASSSYATAPSAQHF
TRBV7-2	TRBD1	TRBJ1-1	once	TGTGCCAGCAGCTCGCACAGGGGGCTGAACACTGAAGCTTTCTTT	CASSSHRGLNTEAFF
TRBV9	.	TRBJ2-3	.	TGTGCCAGCAGCAAACAGGGACCCGGAGTCGGCAGGACAGATACGCAGTATTTT	CASSKQGPGVGRTDTQYF
TRBV7-8	TRBD2	TRBJ2-3	.	TGTGCCAGCAGCTTTCGGACGGGAGGGTTAGATACGCAGTATTTT	CASSFRTGGLDTQYF
TRBV7-9	TRBD2	TRBJ2-7	.	TGTGCCAGCAGTGACGAGCGGGGTAACTCCTACGAGCAGTACTTC	CASSDERGNSYEQYF
TRBV18	TRBD1	TRBJ2-2	.	TGTGCCAGCTCACCTAGGACAGGGGCCACCGGGGAGCTGTTTTTT	CASSPRTGATGELFF
TRBV7-2	.	TRBJ2-7	.	TGTGCCAGCAGCTCGGTAGCGGAGCCTACCTACGAGCAGTACTTC	CASSSVAEPTYEQYF
TRBV19	.	TRBJ1-1	few	TGTGCCAGTAGTATTACAGGTTACACTGAAGCTTTCTTT	CASSITGYTEAFF
TRBV9	.	TRBJ1-1	.	TGTGCCAGCAGCCCTCGACAGGAGGCTGAAGCTTTCTTT	CASSPRQEAEAFF
TRBV16	.	TRBJ2-7	once	TGTGCCAGCAGCCCTTCGGGGTACGAGCAGTACTTC	CASSPSGYEQYF
TRBV7-8	.	TRBJ2-2	.	TGTGCCAGCGAGGAGGGGCGGGGAACCGGGGAGCTGTTTTTT	CASEEGRGTGELFF
TRBV6-5	.	TRBJ2-6	.	TGTGCCAGCAGTTACGGCCCGGCCAACGTCCTGACTTTC	CASSYGPANVLTF
TRBV29-1	.	TRBJ2-2	.	TGCAGCGCCGGACTCCGGAGCGGGGAGCTGTTTTTT	CSAGLRSGELFF
TRBV15	TRBD1	TRBJ2-5	.	TGTGCCACCAGTAGACAGGGGTCCACACAAGAGACCCAGTACTTC	CATSRQGSTQETQYF
TRBV28	.	TRBJ1-4	.	TGTGCCAGCGGGCTCAGCTTGGACACCTCTGCCCCAACAACTAATGAAAAACTGTTTTTT	CASGLSLDTSAPTTNEKLFF
TRBV18	TRBD1	TRBJ1-2	few	TGTGCCAGCTCACCACCGGGACAGGGGGCCTATGGCTACACCTTC	CASSPPGQGAYGYTF
TRBV5-6	.	TRBJ2-7	.	TGTGCCAGCACGCTAGAAGCGGACCTTTTCGGCTCCTACGAGCAGTACTTC	CASTLEADLFGSYEQYF
TRBV5-4	.	TRBJ2-1	few	TGTGCCAGCAGCTTGGGGGGCTGGGAGCAGTTCTTC	CASSLGGWEQFF
TRBV5-1	.	TRBJ2-5	.	TGCGCCAGCAGCTTGAAGTGGGACTACCAAGAGACCCAGTACTTC	CASSLKWDYQETQYF